Each of the 21 T cell receptor beta chains below was sequenced from the same sample in a study of shared clonotypes between healthy human individuals. Produced via immunoSEQ multiplex PCR; TCRdb's table is partial and in-frame only. The sample consists of fewer than 650,000 clones, roughly four fifths of them appearing once. The specimen was PBMCs. The receptors shown here come from a middle-aged woman in good health. Some clones in this sample may be carry-over from other donors' samples.

The chain joins TRBV6-1 to TRBJ1-3, with D hard to call. The CDR3 is 15 amino acids. V was clipped by 7 bases and J by 5 bases, with 18 bases between them. Germline lookup yields CDR1 MNHNS and CDR2 SASEGT. CDR3 DNA sequence: TGTGCCAGCATGTTGACATTTGGTTTTAGAAACACCATATATTTT. Its translation: CASMLTFGFRNTIYF.

The gene calls are TRBV9 and TRBJ2-1, with a tentative D call TRBD2 (6 bases). The CDR3 runs to 16 residues. V lost 0 bases and J lost 10, with 20 bases in between. Germline V gives CDR1 SGDLS, CDR2 YYNGEE. CDR3 protein: CASSVAPQGGSVEQFF. In nucleotides, the CDR3 is TGTGCCAGCAGCGTAGCACCGCAGGGAGGTAGTGTGGAGCAGTTCTTC.

This clone came up once. The gene calls are TRBV6-5 and TRBJ1-5; no reliable D call. The CDR3 runs to 13 residues. Germline V gives CDR1 MNHEY, CDR2 SVGAGI. V was trimmed by 6 bases and J by 5 bases, leaving 11 bases between them. The CDR3 DNA reads TGTGCCAGCAGCCCCGGCGGGCATCAGCCCCAGCATTTT. Amino acid sequence: CASSPGGHQPQHF.

The chain joins TRBV10-2 to TRBJ2-3, with 10 bases matching TRBD2. The J segment lost 4 bases and the V segment lost 3 bases, leaving 4 bases of the junction unmatched. CDR1 and CDR2 (germline): WSHSY, SAAADI. There are 15 residues in the CDR3. CDR3 nucleotides: TGCGCCAGCAGTGAAGCGGGAGGGCCTCCAGATACGCAGTATTTT. This encodes CASSEAGGPPDTQYF.

V usage is TRBV19 and J usage is TRBJ1-2, with 8 nucleotides matching TRBD1. The CDR3 runs to 14 residues. The J segment lost 4 bases and the V segment lost 5 bases, leaving 6 bases of the junction unmatched. Germline assignment: CDR1 LNHDA and CDR2 SQIVND (reference sequence). CDR3 coding DNA: TGTGCCAGTAGTTTACAGGGGGGGAGCTATGGCTACACCTTC. This sequence encodes CASSLQGGSYGYTF.

This chain uses TRBV19 with TRBJ1-2; D unresolved. Germline CDR1 LNHDA, CDR2 SQIVND (reference sequence). CDR3 size: 13 residues. V gave up 3 bases and J gave up 2 bases, with 7 bases separating them. The chain's CDR3 is CASSMRQNYGYTF. CDR3 nucleotide sequence: TGTGCCAGTAGTATGCGGCAGAACTATGGCTACACCTTC.

The gene calls are TRBV27 and TRBJ2-7, with D unclear. V lost 4 bases to trimming and J lost 4 bases, with 14 bases between them. Germline V gene sequence: CDR1 MNHEY, CDR2 SMNVEV (reference sequence). CDR3 size: 14 residues. This CDR3 is CASSSSFPPYEQYF. In nucleotides, the CDR3 is TGTGCCAGCAGTTCCTCGTTTCCACCGTACGAGCAGTACTTC.

There are a few counts of this clone. The genes are TRBV6-1 and TRBJ2-3, with 10 bases that match TRBD1. Germline CDR1 is MNHNS and CDR2 is SASEGT. The CDR3 spans 15 residues. Germline trimming cut 6 bases from V and 4 bases from J; bases unmatched to any gene: 7. The CDR3 nucleotides are TGTGCCAGCAGATCCTCCGGGACAGGGGCAGATACGCAGTATTTT. Translated, it gives CASRSSGTGADTQYF.

The V gene is TRBV18, the J gene TRBJ1-4; a weak D match, TRBD1 (6 bases). V was cut by 5 bases and J by 5 bases, with 15 bases left in between. CDR1 is KGHSH and CDR2 is LQKENI in the germline V gene. The length of the CDR3 is 15 residues. CDR3 residues: CASSRNREGNEKLFF. CDR3 coding DNA: TGTGCCAGCTCAAGAAACAGGGAGGGGAATGAAAAACTGTTTTTT.

This clone has only a few counts. The chain combines TRBV6-1 with TRBJ2-6, with no clear D. Germline V gene data show CDR1 as MNHNS and CDR2 as SASEGT. Trimming cost V 3 bases and J 1 base, with 7 bases left between them. This CDR3 is built from 15 residues. Here the CDR3 reads CASSESVSGANVLTF. CDR3 sequence (DNA): TGTGCCAGCAGTGAGAGTGTATCTGGGGCCAACGTCCTGACTTTC.

The chain recombines TRBV5-6 with TRBJ2-7; D is uncertain. The CDR3 is made up of 13 amino acids. Germline CDR1 is SGHDT and CDR2 is YYEEEE. Trimming stripped 4 bases from V and 0 bases from J, with 8 bases between. The CDR3 DNA reads as TGTGCCAGCAGCACCTTGTTCTCCTACGAGCAGTACTTC. Residues: CASSTLFSYEQYF.

The CDR3 spells CASSLNREREQYF. For the CDR3, the DNA is TGTGCCAGCAGCTTAAATAGAGAGCGGGAGCAGTACTTC. This chain connects TRBV7-2 to TRBJ2-7; a weak D match, TRBD2 (5 bases). CDR3 length: 13 residues. The germline V gene has CDR1 SGHTA and CDR2 FQGNSA. V lost 2 bases, J lost 7 bases, and 12 bases lay in between.

The chain carries TRBV6-6 and TRBJ1-2; TRBD1 aligns across 7 bases. The J segment lost 7 bases and the V segment lost 7 bases, leaving 9 bases of the junction unmatched. This CDR3 region has 13 residues. CDR1 is MNHNY, CDR2 SVGAGI, per germline (reference sequence). Written as DNA, the CDR3 is TGTGCCAGCAAAGGCGGACAGGAGGGTGGCTACACCTTC. It yields the protein CASKGGQEGGYTF.

This clone was observed a single time. The V gene is TRBV4-3, the J gene TRBJ2-6; the D gene could be TRBD1 or TRBD2 (5 bases each). CDR3 length: 16 residues. Germline CDR1 reads LGHNA; CDR2 reads YSLEER. V dropped 4 bases and J dropped 2 bases, with 12 bases sitting between them. The CDR3 DNA is TGCGCCAGCAGCCCCGGATTGGGGGCTGGGGCCAACGTCCTGACTTTC. Its protein product is CASSPGLGAGANVLTF.

This clone was recorded only once. The chain links TRBV18 to TRBJ2-2; no definite D call. This CDR3 is built from 17 residues. Germline V CDR1 and CDR2: KGHSH, LQKENI. V was pared by 3 bases and J by 0 bases, with 14 bases between. CDR3 residues: CASSPSGPPANTGELFF. The CDR3 region has the DNA TGTGCCAGCTCACCTTCCGGACCCCCCGCGAACACCGGGGAGCTGTTTTTT.

CDR3 region: CASSRSDYQETQYF. The CDR3, as DNA: TGTGCCAGCAGCCGATCGGACTACCAAGAGACCCAGTACTTC. The J gene is TRBJ2-5, the V gene TRBV28; D is possibly TRBD2 (5 bases). This CDR3 region has 14 residues. In germline, CDR1 is MDHEN, CDR2 SYDVKM. V shed 6 bases and J shed 0 bases, with 11 bases lying between them.

This chain uses TRBV5-3 with TRBJ1-3, with a possible D match to TRBD1 (5 bases). TRBV5-3 is an ORF; its function is uncertain. The ends were cut back, 4 bases at V and 2 bases at J, with 19 bases in the middle. The CDR3 totals 17 residues. The CDR3 bases are TGTGCCAGAAGCCAAATCGTGACAGAGGCCCCTGGAAACACCATATATTTT. This encodes CARSQIVTEAPGNTIYF.

The chain links TRBV28 to TRBJ2-3, with TRBD2 identical over 11 bases. The germline gives CDR1 MDHEN, CDR2 SYDVKM. The CDR3 loop spans 16 amino acids. Losses at the gene ends were 4 bases for V and 2 bases for J; bases not matched to a gene: 5. CDR3 in DNA: TGTGCCAGCAGTTCTGGACTAGCGGGTTCCACAGATACGCAGTATTTT. Translation: CASSSGLAGSTDTQYF.

Concerning this clone itself: Additional DNA sequences in this sample encode the identical CDR3. The rearrangement joins TRBV29-1 to TRBJ1-1; no firm D call. The V end lost 4 bases, the J end lost 0 bases, and 6 bases lay between the germline ends. Germline CDR1 reads SQVTM; CDR2 reads ANQGSEA. CDR3 length equals 12 residues. Here the CDR3 reads CSVGGLNTEAFF. CDR3 bases: TGCAGCGTTGGTGGATTGAACACTGAAGCTTTCTTT.

Only one count was recorded for this clone. This chain joins TRBV5-1 and TRBJ2-1, with 13 bases identical to TRBD2. Unmatched junction bases numbered 6, after V lost 8 bases and J lost 1 base. The CDR3 is 16 residues long. CDR1 is SGHRS and CDR2 is YFSETQ in the germline V gene. CDR3 amino acids: CASAGLAGESYNEQFF. The CDR3 DNA is TGCGCCAGTGCCGGACTAGCGGGAGAATCCTACAATGAGCAGTTCTTC. The full variable domain, its missing parts supplied by reference TRBV5-1 and TRBJ2-1, is KAGVTQTPRYLIKTRGQQVTLSCSPISGHRSVSWYQQTPGQGLQFLFEYFSETQRNKGNFPGRFSGRQFSNSRSEMNVSTLELGDSALYLCASAGLAGESYNEQFFGPGTRLTVL.

The V gene is TRBV6-1, the J gene TRBJ1-1, with 10 bases that match TRBD1. Germline CDR1 MNHNS, CDR2 SASEGT. The CDR3 runs to 14 residues. J lost 5 bases, V lost 5 bases, and 5 bases had no gene match. CDR3 sequence: CASSQTGGGTEAFF. DNA for the CDR3: TGTGCCAGCAGTCAGACAGGGGGCGGGACTGAAGCTTTCTTT.